The 30 T cell receptor beta chains reported below all come from one sample, sequenced in a study of OX40 agonist ivuxolimab in advanced cancers. The data were produced by immunoSEQ multiplex PCR, yet TCRdb's version contains in-frame clones alone and is incomplete. The sample lists more than 55,000 clones, about nine tenths seen once, with around 8.2% in the top ten. Sequenced here: CD4+ or CD8+ T cells sorted from blood, sampled in a trial of the OX40 agonist ivuxolimab. Source of these receptors: an adult with an advanced solid tumor such as melanoma, head and neck, liver or kidney cancer.

The genes are TRBV5-8 and TRBJ2-3; TRBD1 matches 7 bases. Trimming at V came to 4 bases and at J to 2 bases, leaving 10 bases not matched to a gene. Germline loops: CDR1 SGHTS, CDR2 YDEGEE. The CDR3 loop spans 16 amino acids. The CDR3 nucleotides are TGTGCCAGCAGCCGATTGACCGGGACAGCCACAGATACGCAGTATTTT. Protein sequence: CASSRLTGTATDTQYF.

This clone was detected once. The genes are TRBV4-2 and TRBJ2-3; possibly TRBD2 for D (7 bases). Germline-derived CDR1 and CDR2 are LGHNA and YNFKEQ. The CDR3 totals 17 residues. V lost 0 bases to trimming and J lost 4 bases, with 17 bases between them. CDR3 DNA sequence: TGTGCCAGCAGCCAAGAAGGGCCGGGGGGCAGGGCAGATACGCAGTATTTT. Protein product: CASSQEGPGGRADTQYF.

The V and J genes are TRBV7-9 and TRBJ1-4, with D possibly matching TRBD1 (5 bases). The CDR3 is 15 amino acids. The V and J ends lost 5 bases and 3 bases respectively, with 13 bases between them. Germline assignment: CDR1 SEHNR and CDR2 FQNEAQ (reference sequence). Written as DNA, the CDR3 is TGTGCCAGCAGCCCTCAAACGGGGCCTAATGAAAAACTGTTTTTT. It encodes CASSPQTGPNEKLFF.

The chain has TRBV5-1 and TRBJ1-1; TRBD1 matches 7 bases. This CDR3 has 12 residues. Per germline, CDR1 SGHRS and CDR2 YFSETQ. V was pared by 1 base and J by 11 bases, with 5 bases of the junction left unmatched. CDR3 sequence (DNA): TGCGCCAGCAGCTTGACAGGGGTTGGCGCTTTCTTT. This gives the protein CASSLTGVGAFF.

CDR3 residues: CASSQWGRGNTEAFF. DNA for the CDR3: TGTGCCAGCAGTCAATGGGGCAGGGGGAACACTGAAGCTTTCTTT. This chain links TRBV7-2 with TRBJ1-1, with a possible D match to TRBD1 (6 bases). Trimming pared 6 bases from V and 1 base from J, leaving 15 bases between. Germline values: CDR1 SGHTA, CDR2 FQGNSA. This CDR3 has 15 residues.

The chain links TRBV27 to TRBJ2-1; 7 positions agree with TRBD1. Germline loops: CDR1 MNHEY, CDR2 SMNVEV (reference sequence). The CDR3 sequence is 16 residues long. The J segment lost 9 bases and the V segment lost 0 bases, leaving 11 bases of the junction unmatched. CDR3 sequence reads: CASSLSTAGGFGEQFF. In DNA form, the CDR3 reads TGTGCCAGCAGTTTATCGACGGCAGGGGGATTTGGTGAGCAGTTCTTC.

The chain combines TRBV7-2 with TRBJ2-7; no reliable D call. Deletions cut 0 bases from V and 4 bases from J, with 7 bases between. The CDR3 is 13 amino acids. Per germline, CDR1 SGHTA and CDR2 FQGNSA. CDR3: CASSLARLYEQYF. The CDR3 DNA reads TGTGCCAGCAGCTTAGCTAGGCTATACGAGCAGTACTTC.

The CDR3 region has the DNA TGTGCCAGCAACCCCGGGACGTCCATGAACACTGAAGCTTTCTTT. Encoded protein: CASNPGTSMNTEAFF. The chain carries TRBV6-6 and TRBJ1-1; D perhaps matches TRBD1 (5 bases). Germline CDR1 reads MNHNY; CDR2 reads SVGAGI (reference sequence). The ends were cut back, 7 bases at V and 0 bases at J, with 15 bases in the middle. The CDR3 is 15 amino acids.

This clone is medium-sized within its sample. The rearrangement joins TRBV9 to TRBJ2-2; TRBD1 matches at 9 bases. V lost 0 bases, J lost 2 bases, and 2 bases stayed unmatched. The CDR3 has 16 residues. Germline V lookup: CDR1 SGDLS, CDR2 YYNGEE. The CDR3 loop is CASSVDRGLNTGELFF. CDR3 nucleotides: TGTGCCAGCAGCGTAGACAGGGGGCTAAACACCGGGGAGCTGTTTTTT.

This chain links TRBV2 with TRBJ1-1; TRBD1 agrees at 7 bases. V trimming: 7 bases; J trimming: 4 bases; junction bases outside the gene matches: 6. The CDR3 consists of 13 residues. CDR1 SNHLY and CDR2 FYNNEI come from the germline V gene. In DNA, the CDR3 is TGTGCCAGCAAAGACAGGGCGGGCACTGAAGCTTTCTTT. It encodes CASKDRAGTEAFF.

The genes are TRBV14 and TRBJ1-6, with unresolved D. The ends were cut back, 5 bases at V and 10 bases at J, with 12 bases in the middle. The V gene's germline CDR1 is SGHDN and CDR2 FVKESK. The CDR3 spans 13 residues. The CDR3 protein is CASSELVFSPLHF. The CDR3, as DNA: TGTGCCAGCAGCGAACTTGTCTTCTCACCCCTCCACTTT.

V usage is TRBV11-3 and J usage is TRBJ2-2, with 13 bases fitting TRBD2. The germline CDR1 and CDR2 sequences are SGHNT and YENEEA. The CDR3 has 19 amino acids. The V and J ends lost 5 bases and 7 bases, in that order; junction bases with no gene match: 16. The chain's CDR3 is CASSPTPGTSGDHIGELFF. As DNA, the CDR3 is TGTGCCAGCAGCCCAACCCCTGGGACTAGCGGGGACCATATCGGGGAGCTGTTTTTT. Filled out from reference TRBV11-3 and TRBJ2-2, the complete variable domain reads EAGVVQSPRYKIIEKKQPVAFWCNPISGHNTLYWYLQNLGQGPELLIRYENEEAVDDSQLPKDRFSAERLKGVDSTLKIQPAELGDSAVYLCASSPTPGTSGDHIGELFFGEGSRLTVL.

The chain couples TRBV9 to TRBJ2-5, with 7 positions matching TRBD1. The germline gives CDR1 SGDLS, CDR2 YYNGEE. Trimming at V came to 3 bases and at J to 5 bases, leaving 4 bases not matched to a gene. CDR3 length: 13 residues. The CDR3 loop is CASSAGGMETQYF. The DNA for the CDR3 is TGTGCCAGCAGCGCAGGGGGAATGGAGACCCAGTACTTC.

The chain is built from TRBV7-2 and TRBJ2-5; D gene ambiguous. Germline loops: CDR1 SGHTA, CDR2 FQGNSA. The germline V and J ends were trimmed by 1 base and 2 bases, with 11 bases remaining between them. The CDR3 covers 15 residues. Here the CDR3 reads CASSLEIGPQETQYF. CDR3 coding DNA: TGTGCCAGCAGCTTAGAGATAGGGCCTCAAGAGACCCAGTACTTC.

V and J are TRBV7-8 and TRBJ1-5, with D uncertain. The CDR3 runs 16 residues. Germline-derived CDR1 and CDR2 are SGHVS and FQNEAQ. V was trimmed by 2 bases and J by 2 bases, leaving 13 bases between them. Written as DNA, the CDR3 is TGTGCCAGCAGCTTAACCGAGAAGATCGGCAATCAGCCCCAGCATTTT. This encodes CASSLTEKIGNQPQHF.

This chain links TRBV6-6 with TRBJ2-5; perhaps TRBD2 as D (5 bases). The J call could be wrong; TRBJ2-7 is a better fit for the DNA end. Looked up from germline, CDR1 is MNHNY and CDR2 is SVGAGI (reference sequence). The CDR3 has 13 residues. The CDR3, as DNA: TGTGCCAGCAGGTTGAGGGAATGGGACGAGCAGTACTTC. Translated: CASRLREWDEQYF.

The chain combines TRBV6-5 with TRBJ2-5; TRBD1 agrees at 8 bases. Germline V lookup: CDR1 MNHEY, CDR2 SVGAGI. V shed 2 bases and J 2 bases; nucleotides not matched to a gene: 7. The CDR3 consists of 16 residues. CDR3 sequence: CASSYGQGWGQETQYF. The CDR3 nucleotides read TGTGCCAGCAGTTACGGACAGGGATGGGGACAAGAGACCCAGTACTTC.

The rearrangement uses TRBV5-1 and TRBJ1-5; D is unresolved. From germline, CDR1 is SGHRS and CDR2 YFSETQ. The CDR3 length is 14 residues. Trimming cost V 0 bases and J 3 bases, with 7 bases left between them. The CDR3 DNA follows: TGCGCCAGCAGCTTGGAGGGTCTCAATCAGCCCCAGCATTTT. Translation gives CASSLEGLNQPQHF. Full variable domain (missing parts from reference TRBV5-1 and TRBJ1-5): KAGVTQTPRYLIKTRGQQVTLSCSPISGHRSVSWYQQTPGQGLQFLFEYFSETQRNKGNFPGRFSGRQFSNSRSEMNVSTLELGDSALYLCASSLEGLNQPQHFGDGTRLSIL.

V and J are TRBV4-3 and TRBJ1-5; D ambiguous. The CDR3 has 14 amino acids. Trimming stripped 1 base from V and 4 bases from J, with 8 bases between. CDR1 is LGHNA, CDR2 YSLEER, per germline. This CDR3 reads CASSQGQSNQPQHF. DNA for the CDR3: TGCGCCAGCAGCCAAGGGCAGTCTAATCAGCCCCAGCATTTT.

CDR3 DNA sequence: TGTGCCAGCAGTCCAGCCGGGACTGCAGAAGAGACCCAGTACTTC. Its protein product is CASSPAGTAEETQYF. This sequence joins TRBV28 and TRBJ2-5, with D perhaps matching TRBD2 (6 bases). The CDR3 totals 15 residues. The germline V gene has CDR1 MDHEN and CDR2 SYDVKM. The ends were cut back, 5 bases at V and 3 bases at J, with 16 bases in the middle.

As for this clone: A read error may account for a junction end that differs from germline. The chain couples TRBV27 to TRBJ1-2; 11 bases are shared with TRBD1. Per germline, CDR1 MNHEY and CDR2 SMNVEV (reference sequence). The CDR3 consists of 11 residues. In DNA, the CDR3 is TGTGCCAGCAGTTTGGGGACAGGGGGGGCCTTC. Protein product: CASSLGTGGAF.

A single count supports this clone. V is TRBV18 and J is TRBJ1-6, with D possibly being TRBD1 (6 bases). The CDR3 spans 15 residues. Trimming shortened V by 6 bases and J by 5 bases, and 14 bases separated the two germline ends. CDR1 and CDR2 from the germline V gene are KGHSH and LQKENI. The CDR3 DNA reads as TGTGCCAGCTCTCCAGGGACACCTGATAATTCACCCCTCCACTTT. As protein: CASSPGTPDNSPLHF.

This sequence joins TRBV27 and TRBJ2-7, with 7 bases fitting TRBD1. Trimming cost V 6 bases and J 1 base; bases outside gene matches: 6. Germline-derived CDR1 and CDR2 are MNHEY and SMNVEV (reference sequence). The CDR3 extends over 14 amino acids. CDR3: CASRQTGNSYEQYF. The CDR3 nucleotides read TGTGCCAGCAGACAGACAGGGAATTCCTACGAGCAGTACTTC.

The chain employs TRBV18 and TRBJ2-7; TRBD1 agrees at 9 bases. The CDR3 covers 15 residues. Germline V gene data show CDR1 as KGHSH and CDR2 as LQKENI. V trimming: 5 bases; J trimming: 2 bases; junction bases outside the gene matches: 7. The CDR3 region is CASSAPGQGTYEQYF. CDR3 in DNA: TGTGCCAGCTCAGCCCCGGGACAGGGCACCTACGAGCAGTACTTC.

The chain links TRBV15 to TRBJ2-7; 10 bases map to TRBD1. This CDR3 spans 16 amino acids. V trimming: 3 bases; J trimming: 3 bases; junction bases outside the gene matches: 8. Germline V gives CDR1 LNHNV, CDR2 YYDKDF (reference sequence). CDR3 sequence reads: CATSRGGGTGVYEQYF. The DNA for the CDR3 is TGTGCCACCAGCAGGGGGGGAGGGACAGGGGTCTACGAGCAGTACTTC.

CDR3 sequence reads: CASSVHRNGYTF. The CDR3 DNA is TGCGCCAGCAGCGTTCACAGGAATGGCTACACCTTC. The chain links TRBV4-1 to TRBJ1-2; the D gene is possibly TRBD1 (5 bases). The CDR3 contains 12 residues. V was clipped by 5 bases and J by 6 bases, with 10 bases between them. Per the germline V gene, CDR1 is MGHRA and CDR2 is YSYEKL.

The CDR3 spells CASSGETGNNFYEQYF. As DNA, the CDR3 is TGTGCCAGCAGCGGGGAGACAGGGAACAACTTCTACGAGCAGTACTTC. This rearrangement joins TRBV9 to TRBJ2-7; 7 nucleotides line up with TRBD1. The CDR3 is 16 amino acids. Per germline, CDR1 SGDLS and CDR2 YYNGEE. V shed 3 bases and J 3 bases; nucleotides not matched to a gene: 12.

This clone was counted once. The J gene is TRBJ2-5, the V gene TRBV20-1; D unresolved. Trimming shortened V by 1 base and J by 4 bases, and 4 bases separated the two germline ends. The germline gives CDR1 DFQATT, CDR2 SNEGSKA (reference sequence). The CDR3 covers 11 residues. The CDR3 reads CSARVRETQYF. The CDR3 nucleotides are TGCAGTGCTAGAGTCAGAGAGACCCAGTACTTC.

This chain connects TRBV11-1 to TRBJ2-1; 9 nucleotides agree with TRBD1. Trimming removed 4 bases from V and 2 bases from J; junction bases left unmatched: 12. The CDR3 length is 18 residues. Germline CDR1 and CDR2: SGHAT and FQDESV (reference sequence). The CDR3 nucleotides are TGTGCCAGCAGCTCATTCAGGGGGACAGGGTCGACCTACAATGAGCAGTTCTTC. Translation: CASSSFRGTGSTYNEQFF. The full variable domain, rest sourced from reference TRBV11-1 and TRBJ2-1, is EAEVAQSPRYKITEKSQAVAFWCDPISGHATLYWYRQILGQGPELLVQFQDESVVDDSQLPKDRFSAERLKGVDSTLKIQPAELGDSAMYLCASSSFRGTGSTYNEQFFGPGTRLTVL.

This sequence joins TRBV6-5 and TRBJ1-5; unclear D gene. The germline V and J ends were trimmed by 0 bases and 1 base, with 10 bases remaining between them. CDR1 and CDR2 (germline): MNHEY, SVGAGI. The CDR3 totals 16 residues. CDR3 loop: CASSYSGLGSNQPQHF. DNA of the CDR3: TGTGCCAGCAGTTACTCGGGCTTGGGCAGCAATCAGCCCCAGCATTTT.